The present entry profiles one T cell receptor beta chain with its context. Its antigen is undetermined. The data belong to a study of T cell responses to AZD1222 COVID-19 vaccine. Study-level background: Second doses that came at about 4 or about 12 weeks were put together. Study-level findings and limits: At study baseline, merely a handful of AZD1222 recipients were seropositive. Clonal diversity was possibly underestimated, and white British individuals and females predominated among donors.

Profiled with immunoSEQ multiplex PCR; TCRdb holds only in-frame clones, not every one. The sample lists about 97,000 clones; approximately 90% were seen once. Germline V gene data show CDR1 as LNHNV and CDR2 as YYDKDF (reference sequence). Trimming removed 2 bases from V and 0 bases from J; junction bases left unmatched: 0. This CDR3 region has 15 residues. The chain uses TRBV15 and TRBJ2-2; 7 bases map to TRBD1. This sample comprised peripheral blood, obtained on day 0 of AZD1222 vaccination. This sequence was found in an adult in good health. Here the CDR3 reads CATSRQGANTGELFF. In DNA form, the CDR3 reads TGTGCCACCAGCAGACAGGGGGCGAACACCGGGGAGCTGTTTTTT. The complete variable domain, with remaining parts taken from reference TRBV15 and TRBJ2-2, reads DAMVIQNPRYQVTQFGKPVTLSCSQTLNHNVMYWYQQKSSQAPKLLFHYYDKDFNNEADTPDNFQSRRPNTSFCFLDIRSPGLGDTAMYLCATSRQGANTGELFFGEGSRLTVL.